This record covers a single T cell receptor beta chain. Its target is not known. Germline-derived CDR1 and CDR2 are SQVTM and ANQGSEA. Trimming removed 5 bases at V and 2 bases at J, with 28 bases between. The CDR3 loop spans 18 amino acids. Both 60 Vbeta primers and 13 Jbeta primers went into the PCR. Sequenced by immunoSEQ multiplex PCR; TCRdb stores in-frame clones only, minus some. The table includes about 90,000 clones, around 84% detected once. These data belong to a study of cytomegalovirus exposure and HLA in healthy donors. Study conclusions and caveats: In a later analysis, specific HLA alleles were associated with 15,000 to 20,000 TCR beta sequences at a 0.05 false discovery rate. The listing of approximately 160 TCR beta chains classed them as cytomegalovirus-associated.

The sequencing input was PBMCs. This rearrangement joins TRBV29-1 to TRBJ2-7, with D possibly matching TRBD1 (6 bases). This clonotype was sampled from a middle-aged woman in good health and CMV-seropositive. The CDR3 spells CSVSRLTSAGTMTYEQYF. CDR3 sequence (DNA): TGCAGCGTTTCTCGGCTGACTTCTGCCGGGACAATGACCTACGAGCAGTACTTC.